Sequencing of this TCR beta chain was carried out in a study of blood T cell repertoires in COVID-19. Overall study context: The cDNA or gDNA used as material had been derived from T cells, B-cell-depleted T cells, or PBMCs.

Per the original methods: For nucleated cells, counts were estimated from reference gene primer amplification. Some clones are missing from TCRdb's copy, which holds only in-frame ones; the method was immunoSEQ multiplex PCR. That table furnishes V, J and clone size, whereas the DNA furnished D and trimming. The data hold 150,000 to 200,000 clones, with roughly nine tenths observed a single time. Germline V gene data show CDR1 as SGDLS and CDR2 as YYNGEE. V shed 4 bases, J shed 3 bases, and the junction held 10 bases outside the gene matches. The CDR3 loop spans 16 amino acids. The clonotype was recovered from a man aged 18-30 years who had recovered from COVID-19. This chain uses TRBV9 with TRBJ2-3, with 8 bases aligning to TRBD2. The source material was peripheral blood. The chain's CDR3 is CASSPQAGEGTDTQYF. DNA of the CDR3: TGTGCCAGCAGCCCCCAAGCGGGAGAGGGGACAGATACGCAGTATTTT.